The text below deals with one TCR beta chain. The antigen remains unidentified. The sample comes from a study of shared clonotypes between healthy human individuals. Study-wide context: A couple of women and a few men aged 18 to 49 served as donors. Broader study findings: Among a few donors, roughly 5% of naive CD4 clonotypes were found in common.

Genomic DNA from each subset was divided evenly over several immunoSEQ plates. Libraries were prepared by immunoSEQ multiplex PCR; TCRdb keeps only in-frame clonotypes and omits some of them. Here the sample spans 2 million to 2.5 million clones, 85% to 95% being singletons. Germline CDR1 reads GTSNPN; CDR2 reads SVGIG (reference sequence). The CDR3 loop spans 16 amino acids. V lost 2 bases, J lost 4 bases, and 13 bases stayed unmatched. The source material was naive CD4+ T cells sorted from blood. Subset in this sample: CD45RA+ positively selected. The TCR comes from a man aged 18-30 years in good health. This chain uses TRBV30 with TRBJ1-2; 7 bases are shared with TRBD1. The CDR3 region has the DNA TGTGCCTGGAGTTGGGACAGTTCCCAAGTAAGCTATGGCTACACCTTC. Its translation is CAWSWDSSQVSYGYTF. The full variable domain, rest sourced from reference TRBV30 and TRBJ1-2, is SQTIHQWPATLVQPVGSPLSLECTVEGTSNPNLYWYRQAAGRGLQLLFYSVGIGQISSEVPQNLSASRPQDRQFILSSKKLLLSDSGFYLCAWSWDSSQVSYGYTFGSGTRLTVV.